This T cell receptor beta chain was captured by sequencing in a study of blood T cell repertoires in COVID-19. Study in general: COVID-19 samples collected from the United States, Italy and Spain covered acute and convalescent phases. Nucleic acid was either cDNA or gDNA, and it came from T cells, B-cell-depleted T cells, or PBMCs.

In the authors' methods: Reference gene primer amplification in the assay estimated nucleated cell counts. The repertoire was sequenced with immunoSEQ multiplex PCR; TCRdb's copy has only in-frame clones and lacks some. Clone size and the V and J calls come from that table; the DNA yielded D and trimming. The sample records roughly 200,000 clones, 89% being singletons. The CDR3 covers 12 residues. V was cut by 5 bases and J by 2 bases, with 5 bases left in between. The germline CDR1 and CDR2 sequences are LGHDT and YNNKEL (reference sequence). This sequence joins TRBV3-1 (or the pseudogene TRBV3-2) and TRBJ2-3; no definite D call. This TCR derives from a man in his forties or fifties with acute or convalescent COVID-19. The sequenced material came from peripheral blood. For the CDR3, the DNA is TGTGCCAGCAGCTTTAACACAGATACGCAGTATTTT. Amino acids: CASSFNTDTQYF.